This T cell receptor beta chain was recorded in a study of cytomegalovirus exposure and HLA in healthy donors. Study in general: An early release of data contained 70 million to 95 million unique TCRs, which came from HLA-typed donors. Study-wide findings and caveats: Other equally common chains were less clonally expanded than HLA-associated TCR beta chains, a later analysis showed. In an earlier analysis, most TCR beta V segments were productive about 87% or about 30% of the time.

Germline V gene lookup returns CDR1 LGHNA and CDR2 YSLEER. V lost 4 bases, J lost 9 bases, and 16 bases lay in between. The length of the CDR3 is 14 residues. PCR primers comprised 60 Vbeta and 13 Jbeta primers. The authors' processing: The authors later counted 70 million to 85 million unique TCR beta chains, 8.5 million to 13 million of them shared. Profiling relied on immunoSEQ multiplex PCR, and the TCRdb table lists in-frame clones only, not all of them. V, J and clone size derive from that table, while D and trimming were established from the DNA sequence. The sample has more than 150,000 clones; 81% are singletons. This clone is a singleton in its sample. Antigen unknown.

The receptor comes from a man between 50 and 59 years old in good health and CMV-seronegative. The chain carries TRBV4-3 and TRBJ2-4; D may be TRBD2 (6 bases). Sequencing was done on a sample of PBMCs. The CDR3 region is CASSLHLGGAIQYF. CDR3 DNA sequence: TGCGCCAGCAGCCTTCACCTGGGGGGTGCCATTCAGTACTTC.